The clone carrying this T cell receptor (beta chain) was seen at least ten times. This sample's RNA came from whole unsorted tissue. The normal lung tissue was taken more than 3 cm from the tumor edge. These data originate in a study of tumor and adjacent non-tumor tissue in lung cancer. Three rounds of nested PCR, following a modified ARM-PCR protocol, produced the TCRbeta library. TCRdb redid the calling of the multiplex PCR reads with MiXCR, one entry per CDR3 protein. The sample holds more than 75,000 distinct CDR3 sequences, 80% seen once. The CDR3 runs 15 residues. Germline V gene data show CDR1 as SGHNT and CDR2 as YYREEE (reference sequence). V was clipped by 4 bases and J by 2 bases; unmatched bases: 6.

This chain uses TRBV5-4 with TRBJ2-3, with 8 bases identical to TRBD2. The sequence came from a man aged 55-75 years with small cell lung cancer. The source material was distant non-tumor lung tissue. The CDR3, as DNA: TGTGCCAGCAGCCACGGGACTAGTTCCACAGATACGCAGTATTTT. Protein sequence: CASSHGTSSTDTQYF.